Listed below are T cell receptor beta chains from one sample, sequenced in a study of blood T cell repertoires in COVID-19. Sequencing was performed with immunoSEQ multiplex PCR; in TCRdb, only in-frame clones are kept and a portion is missing. The table records about 120,000 clones, around 88% of them present only once. Material for sequencing was peripheral blood. Source of these receptors: a man older than 75 with active or convalescent COVID-19. The CDR3 runs from the conserved cysteine through the conserved F or W. D genes are given only for firm matches. Clone size, where shown, is once, few, many, or a class for clones that have expanded.

-,-,TRBV9,TRBJ1-4,CASSVAEGTSNEKLFF,TGTGCCAGCAGCGTAGCGGAGGGGACGTCTAATGAAAAACTGTTTTTT
-,-,TRBV10-3,TRBJ2-7,CAISQGTEQYF,TGTGCCATCAGCCAGGGTACCGAGCAGTACTTC
TRBD1,-,TRBV11-2,TRBJ2-5,CASSLVRGLVETQYF,TGTGCCAGCAGCTTAGTCAGGGGGCTCGTTGAGACCCAGTACTTC
TRBD1,-,TRBV5-1,TRBJ1-4,CASSFSLGQTNEKLFF,TGCGCCAGCAGCTTTTCTTTGGGACAGACTAATGAAAAACTGTTTTTT
TRBD2,-,TRBV10-3,TRBJ2-5,CAIGTSGETQYF,TGTGCCATTGGGACTAGCGGGGAGACCCAGTACTTC
-,-,TRBV28,TRBJ1-5,CASSQQGTGQPQHF,TGTGCCAGCAGTCAACAGGGTACGGGTCAGCCCCAGCATTTT
-,-,TRBV5-8,TRBJ1-2,CASSPGQTYGYTF,TGTGCCAGCAGCCCTGGACAGACCTATGGCTACACCTTC
-,-,TRBV20-1,TRBJ2-1,CSARLDREQFF,TGCAGTGCTAGACTAGACAGGGAGCAGTTCTTC
TRBD2,-,TRBV5-4,TRBJ2-1,CASSDASGGSPMRGEQFF,TGTGCCAGCAGCGACGCTAGCGGGGGCTCGCCAATGAGGGGTGAGCAGTTCTTC
TRBD2,-,TRBV30,TRBJ2-7,CAWYAQGTTYEQYF,TGTGCCTGGTATGCACAAGGGACTACCTACGAGCAGTACTTC
-,-,TRBV28,TRBJ1-5,CASSFSRGFGNQPQHF,TGTGCCAGCAGTTTTTCCCGGGGGTTTGGCAATCAGCCCCAGCATTTT
-,-,TRBV7-9,TRBJ1-6,CASSLGDWGRSPLHF,TGTGCCAGCAGCTTAGGGGACTGGGGTCGTTCACCCCTCCACTTT
TRBD1,-,TRBV19,TRBJ1-1,CASTQSRGQDTEAFF,TGTGCCAGTACCCAGAGCAGGGGGCAGGACACTGAAGCTTTCTTT
-,-,TRBV12-3/TRBV12-4,TRBJ2-5,CASIEGVGTQYF,TGTGCCAGCATCGAAGGAGTCGGGACCCAGTACTTC
-,-,TRBV7-2,TRBJ2-1,CASSPQWGGGQGNEQFF,TGTGCCAGCAGCCCACAATGGGGAGGGGGACAAGGTAATGAGCAGTTCTTC
TRBD2,-,TRBV27,TRBJ2-7,CASSLSGGGVPYEQYF,TGTGCCAGCAGTTTATCAGGCGGGGGGGTTCCCTACGAGCAGTACTTC
-,-,TRBV28,TRBJ2-5,CASSSGARKTQYF,TGTGCCAGCAGTTCAGGGGCAAGGAAGACCCAGTACTTC
TRBD1,few,TRBV19,TRBJ2-7,CATAQGGGFEQYF,TGTGCCACCGCACAGGGGGGAGGCTTTGAGCAGTACTTC
-,few,TRBV2,TRBJ1-2,CASSEFGGYTF,TGTGCCAGCAGTGAGTTCGGTGGCTACACCTTC
TRBD2,-,TRBV7-2,TRBJ2-7,CASSSRPSGDYEQYF,TGTGCCAGCAGCTCGCGGCCTAGCGGGGACTACGAGCAGTACTTC
-,few,TRBV10-3,TRBJ1-6,CATQLAEGNSPLHF,TGTGCCACTCAATTGGCGGAGGGGAATTCACCCCTCCACTTT
-,-,TRBV4-3,TRBJ1-5,CASSQDRSTASNQPQHF,TGCGCCAGCAGCCAAGATCGGTCGACAGCTAGCAATCAGCCCCAGCATTTT
TRBD1,-,TRBV10-2,TRBJ2-7,CASSAPGQGFDEQYF,TGCGCCAGCAGTGCGCCGGGACAGGGTTTCGACGAGCAGTACTTC
TRBD1,-,TRBV5-4,TRBJ2-7,CASSLGQGARSYEQYF,TGTGCCAGCAGCTTGGGACAGGGGGCGAGATCCTACGAGCAGTACTTC
TRBD1,-,TRBV4-3,TRBJ2-5,CASSQGTGALETQYF,TGCGCCAGCAGCCAAGGGACAGGGGCCTTGGAGACCCAGTACTTC
-,-,TRBV5-4,TRBJ1-2,CASSPGTTGSYGYTF,TGTGCCAGCAGCCCGGGGACCACAGGGAGCTATGGCTACACCTTC
TRBD2,-,TRBV9,TRBJ2-1,CASSVQGVASGGLYNEQFF,TGTGCCAGCAGCGTGCAGGGGGTGGCTAGCGGGGGCCTGTACAATGAGCAGTTCTTC
-,-,TRBV6-2/TRBV6-3,TRBJ2-7,CASSWANEQYF,TGTGCCAGCAGCTGGGCAAACGAGCAGTACTTC
TRBD1,-,TRBV19,TRBJ2-1,CASSKLPGQGALVRNEQFF,TGTGCCAGTAGTAAACTACCGGGACAGGGGGCCTTAGTAAGGAATGAGCAGTTCTTC
-,-,TRBV15,TRBJ1-2,CATSRDFASSGGYTF,TGTGCCACCAGCAGAGATTTCGCATCGTCCGGGGGCTACACCTTC
TRBD1,-,TRBV18,TRBJ1-2,CASSPTGVNYGYTF,TGTGCCAGCTCACCAACAGGGGTGAACTATGGCTACACCTTC
TRBD1,once,TRBV19,TRBJ1-2,CASLGRGPSYGYTF,TGTGCCAGCCTCGGGAGGGGGCCCTCATATGGCTACACCTTC
TRBD1,once,TRBV7-2,TRBJ1-1,CASSFRPGGLNTEAFF,TGTGCCAGCAGCTTCCGCCCAGGGGGCTTGAACACTGAAGCTTTCTTT
TRBD1,once,TRBV2,TRBJ1-6,CASSGGQGNSPLHF,TGTGCCAGCAGTGGGGGACAGGGGAATTCACCCCTCCACTTT
-,few,TRBV18,TRBJ1-2,CASSSRSAEDGYTF,TGTGCCAGCTCAAGTCGGTCGGCGGAGGATGGCTACACCTTC
-,-,TRBV18,TRBJ2-7,CASSPQDSDSRRYF,TGTGCCAGCTCACCCCAGGACTCGGACAGCCGTCGGTACTTC
TRBD1,-,TRBV28,TRBJ1-1,CASSPGQVLSMNTEAFF,TGTGCCAGCAGTCCTGGACAGGTCCTTTCAATGAACACTGAAGCTTTCTTT
-,-,TRBV2,TRBJ1-3,CASRADAGGNTIYF,TGTGCCAGCAGAGCCGACGCGGGTGGAAACACCATATATTTT
-,-,TRBV7-8,TRBJ1-6,CASTGGGISPLHF,TGTGCCAGCACGGGCGGGGGAATTTCACCCCTCCACTTT
-,-,TRBV27,TRBJ1-4,CASSLNEKLFF,TGTGCCAGCAGTCTTAATGAAAAACTGTTTTTT
TRBD2,once,TRBV6-5,TRBJ2-1,CASRTAGGGEQFF,TGTGCCAGCAGGACAGCGGGGGGGGGTGAGCAGTTCTTC
-,-,TRBV5-6,TRBJ2-7,CASSEGTRYEQYF,TGTGCCAGCAGCGAGGGAACAAGGTACGAGCAGTACTTC
TRBD1,-,TRBV18,TRBJ1-2,CASSPLQGENYGYTF,TGTGCCAGCTCACCATTACAGGGGGAGAACTATGGCTACACCTTC
TRBD1,once,TRBV11-2,TRBJ2-1,CASSLIRGWDNEQFF,TGTGCCAGCAGCCTTATCAGGGGGTGGGACAATGAGCAGTTCTTC
-,-,TRBV4-1,TRBJ2-2,CASSQDLARVDTGELFF,TGCGCCAGCAGCCAAGATCTTGCCAGGGTGGACACCGGGGAGCTGTTTTTT
-,-,TRBV6-2/TRBV6-3,TRBJ2-7,CASSGRVSYEQYF,TGTGCCAGCAGTGGCCGGGTCTCCTACGAGCAGTACTTC
-,-,TRBV3-1/TRBV3-2,TRBJ1-1,CASSQGGVASAFF,TGTGCCAGCAGCCAGGGGGGGGTCGCGTCGGCTTTCTTT
-,-,TRBV7-2,TRBJ1-2,CASSLHGADYGYTF,TGTGCCAGCAGCTTACATGGGGCGGACTATGGCTACACCTTC
-,-,TRBV6-5,TRBJ1-1,CASSYGRGDTEAFF,TGTGCCAGCAGTTACGGCAGGGGAGACACTGAAGCTTTCTTT
-,once,TRBV5-6,TRBJ1-2,CASSLEGSGSYTF,TGTGCCAGCAGCTTGGAGGGGTCGGGTAGCTACACCTTC
-,-,TRBV10-3,TRBJ2-1,CAISLDWRAEQFF,TGTGCCATCAGCTTGGACTGGAGGGCTGAGCAGTTCTTC